Reported below is one TCR beta chain. The data belong to a study of CD8 T cells in ankylosing spondylitis. TCRdb recomputed calls from the 5' RACE reads with MiXCR, one row per CDR3 protein. The sample comprises roughly 180,000 distinct CDR3 sequences, under 15% of which are singletons, and 9.5% to 12% rests with the top ten. The CDR3 is 14 residues long. Trimming removed 7 bases from V and 1 base from J, with 14 bases in between. Germline-derived CDR1 and CDR2 are SGHRS and YFSETQ. This TCR was sampled from a female donor with ankylosing spondylitis or in good health (not recorded which). Sequencing was performed on blood, either unsorted or a sorted T cell fraction (not recorded which). The rearrangement joins TRBV5-1 to TRBJ1-1; D gene ambiguous. The CDR3 DNA reads TGCGCCAGCCGGGAAACCGGCTCGAACACTGAAGCTTTCTTT. Its protein product is CASRETGSNTEAFF. Full variable domain (remainder filled in from reference TRBV5-1 and TRBJ1-1): KAGVTQTPRYLIKTRGQQVTLSCSPISGHRSVSWYQQTPGQGLQFLFEYFSETQRNKGNFPGRFSGRQFSNSRSEMNVSTLELGDSALYLCASRETGSNTEAFFGQGTRLTVV.